The 17 T cell receptor beta chains given below trace back to one sample, sequenced in a study of T-cell reconstitution after alpha-beta-depleted transplantation in children. Unique molecular identifiers were incorporated into the prepared TCRbeta library. TCRdb reprocessed the PCR reads with MiXCR, giving one entry per CDR3 protein. The repertoire includes around 450,000 distinct CDR3 sequences, over 40% of them detected once, and about 30% sits in the top ten. Sequenced material: PBMCs, taken before TCRalphabeta/CD19-depleted stem cell transplant. Source of these receptors: a girl aged 2 to 9 with aplastic anemia, due to receive a stem cell transplant.

The chain has TRBV15 and TRBJ1-2; D is uncertain. Trimming stripped 5 bases from V and 6 bases from J, with 13 bases between. The CDR3 runs 13 residues. Germline CDR1 reads LNHNV; CDR2 reads YYDKDF (reference sequence). The DNA for the CDR3 is TGTGCCACCAGCCCCTTAATTAAGAATGGCTACACCTTC. Translation: CATSPLIKNGYTF.

The rearrangement links TRBV28 to TRBJ2-1; 8 bases agree with TRBD2. This CDR3 comprises 15 residues. Germline V gives CDR1 MDHEN, CDR2 SYDVKM. V was pared by 3 bases and J by 7 bases, with 8 bases of the junction left unmatched. This CDR3 reads CASSFSSGSWNEQFF. In DNA form, the CDR3 reads TGTGCCAGCAGTTTTTCCAGCGGGAGTTGGAATGAGCAGTTCTTC.

This chain uses TRBV7-2 with TRBJ1-5; D might be TRBD1 (5 bases). V was shortened by 4 bases and J by 5 bases, with 9 bases between the two germline ends. Germline CDR1 reads SGHTA; CDR2 reads FQGNSA. The CDR3 covers 13 residues. CDR3 in DNA: TGTGCCAGCAGCTCCGACAGTTATCAGCCCCAGCATTTT. Protein: CASSSDSYQPQHF.

The sample holds a few counts of this clonotype. The genes are TRBV5-8 and TRBJ2-7; perhaps TRBD1 as D (6 bases). The V gene lost 5 bases and the J gene lost 4 bases, with 16 bases spanning the gap. The CDR3 runs to 14 residues. The germline V gene has CDR1 SGHTS and CDR2 YDEGEE. The CDR3 sequence: CASRMVGGGYEQYF. CDR3 DNA sequence: TGTGCCAGCAGGATGGTAGGGGGTGGGTACGAGCAGTACTTC.

The chain uses TRBV5-6 and TRBJ2-3; 7 bases map to TRBD2. The CDR3 covers 17 residues. Losses at the gene ends were 3 bases for V and 2 bases for J; bases not matched to a gene: 12. Per the germline V gene, CDR1 is SGHDT and CDR2 is YYEEEE. This chain's CDR3 is CASSWSGRKHLTDTQYF. The CDR3 nucleotides read TGTGCCAGCAGCTGGTCCGGGAGGAAACACCTCACAGATACGCAGTATTTT. Complete variable domain (other parts from reference TRBV5-6 and TRBJ2-3): DAGVTQSPTHLIKTRGQQVTLRCSPKSGHDTVSWYQQALGQGPQFIFQYYEEEERQRGNFPDRFSGHQFPNYSSELNVNALLLGDSALYLCASSWSGRKHLTDTQYFGPGTRLTVL.

The chain employs TRBV7-2 and TRBJ1-2; D not certain. The CDR3 is 12 amino acids. Germline CDR1 SGHTA, CDR2 FQGNSA. V lost 5 bases and J 3 bases, leaving 7 bases between the germline ends. Here the CDR3 DNA reads TGTGCCAGCAGCCCAACATACTATGGCTACACCTTC. It specifies CASSPTYYGYTF.

This rearrangement joins TRBV2 to TRBJ1-2, with unresolved D. Per germline, CDR1 SNHLY and CDR2 FYNNEI. Trimming stripped 6 bases from V and 5 bases from J, with 13 bases between. This CDR3 is built from 13 residues. The CDR3 DNA reads TGTGCCAGCAGACTCGAAAACAGTTATGGCTACACCTTC. As protein: CASRLENSYGYTF. The full variable domain, completed using reference TRBV2 and TRBJ1-2, is EPEVTQTPSHQVTQMGQEVILRCVPISNHLYFYWYRQILGQKVEFLVSFYNNEISEKSEIFDDQFSVERPDGSNFTLKIRSTKLEDSAMYFCASRLENSYGYTFGSGTRLTVV.

V and J are TRBV20-1 and TRBJ2-7, with D hard to call. Germline values: CDR1 DFQATT, CDR2 SNEGSKA (reference sequence). The CDR3 consists of 10 residues. With 6 bases removed from V and 4 bases from J, the gap between germline ends came to 7 bases. The CDR3 DNA reads as TGCAGTGCCACTAAGTACGAGCAGTACTTC. Translating it yields CSATKYEQYF.

The genes are TRBV7-2 and TRBJ2-7; D unresolved. The V end was cut by 0 bases, the J end by 7 bases, with 13 bases between. Germline V gene sequence: CDR1 SGHTA, CDR2 FQGNSA. The CDR3 totals 14 residues. In nucleotides, the CDR3 is TGTGCCAGCAGCTTAGCAGGGTTATTGGGGGAGCAGTACTTC. Amino acid sequence: CASSLAGLLGEQYF.

This clonotype was observed many times. The chain combines TRBV27 with TRBJ2-1, with 8 nucleotides matching TRBD2. Germline CDR1 reads MNHEY; CDR2 reads SMNVEV (reference sequence). This CDR3 comprises 13 residues. Trimming removed 7 bases from V and 7 bases from J; junction bases left unmatched: 6. For the CDR3, the DNA is TGTGCCAGCACCTCCGGGACTAGTAATGAGCAGTTCTTC. Translation gives CASTSGTSNEQFF.

The V gene is TRBV20-1, the J gene TRBJ2-2; no reliable D call. The CDR3 contains 12 residues. V lost 3 bases and J 6 bases, leaving 8 bases between the germline ends. Germline CDR1 and CDR2: DFQATT and SNEGSKA (reference sequence). The CDR3 DNA is TGCAGTGCTAGCCGAGTCCCCGGGGAGCTGTTTTTT. Protein: CSASRVPGELFF.

The genes are TRBV7-2 and TRBJ2-3, with D perhaps matching TRBD2 (5 bases). Germline V lookup: CDR1 SGHTA, CDR2 FQGNSA. The CDR3 length is 15 residues. The germline V and J ends were trimmed by 1 base and 2 bases, with 10 bases remaining between them. The CDR3 nucleotides read TGTGCCAGCAGCTTAGGGCTAGCCACCACAGATACGCAGTATTTT. This sequence encodes CASSLGLATTDTQYF. Supplemented by reference TRBV7-2 and TRBJ2-3, the full variable domain reads GAGVSQSPSNKVTEKGKDVELRCDPISGHTALYWYRQSLGQGLEFLIYFQGNSAPDKSGLPSDRFSAERTGGSVSTLTIQRTQQEDSAVYLCASSLGLATTDTQYFGPGTRLTVL.

The chain links TRBV12-3 or TRBV12-4 to TRBJ2-1; 7 bases are a match to TRBD2. This CDR3 spans 14 amino acids. The ends lost 6 bases at V and 10 bases at J; junction bases unmatched: 12. CDR3 in DNA: TGTGCCAGCAGCTTTCGCCGGGGGGTGGAGGAGCAGTTCTTC. This encodes CASSFRRGVEEQFF.

The sample holds a few counts of this clonotype. This chain links TRBV6-1 with TRBJ2-3; D is possibly TRBD1 or TRBD2 (5 bases each). Germline assignment: CDR1 MNHNS and CDR2 SASEGT. V gave up 0 bases and J gave up 0 bases, with 16 bases separating them. CDR3 size: 18 residues. The CDR3 is CASSEAWGSGSSTDTQYF. CDR3 DNA: TGTGCCAGCAGTGAAGCGTGGGGCAGCGGATCTAGCACAGATACGCAGTATTTT.

This clonotype was observed at least ten times. This chain connects TRBV5-1 to TRBJ2-1; 10 bases match TRBD2. From germline, CDR1 is SGHRS and CDR2 YFSETQ. J was trimmed by 3 bases and V by 4 bases; bases with no gene match: 10. The CDR3 consists of 17 residues. The CDR3 region is CASSPTFTSGVYNEQFF. CDR3 DNA: TGCGCCAGCAGCCCGACGTTCACTAGCGGGGTCTACAATGAGCAGTTCTTC.

The chain uses TRBV29-1 and TRBJ1-2; 9 bases map to TRBD1. The CDR3 totals 15 residues. V dropped 4 bases and J dropped 7; count of bases not matched to a gene: 13. Germline V lookup: CDR1 SQVTM, CDR2 ANQGSEA. CDR3 DNA sequence: TGCAGCGTTGCGCCTCGAGACAGGGGGTTGGCTGGCTACACCTTC. Translation gives CSVAPRDRGLAGYTF.

V usage is TRBV20-1 and J usage is TRBJ2-4; D assignment may be TRBD1 or TRBD2 (5 bases each). Germline V gene sequence: CDR1 DFQATT, CDR2 SNEGSKA (reference sequence). Trimming took 3 bases from V and 0 from J, leaving 9 bases between them. The CDR3 covers 14 residues. The chain's CDR3 is CSASEGPAKNIQYF. The CDR3 nucleotides are TGCAGTGCTAGTGAGGGGCCAGCCAAAAACATTCAGTACTTC.